Each of the 24 T cell receptor beta chains below was sequenced from the same sample in a study of CD8 T cells in Susac syndrome. RNA totalling about 0.5 to 1 ug underwent reverse transcription with random hexamers. Each CDR3 protein gets one entry after TCRdb re-called the immunoSEQ multiplex PCR reads with MiXCR. The sample contains under 85,000 distinct CDR3 sequences, roughly 92% of which appear only once. The sequencing sample was made of CD8+ T cells from PBMCs. The receptors come from a human donor with Susac syndrome.

The chain combines TRBV20-1 with TRBJ2-7; D not resolved. Trimming cost V 2 bases and J 2 bases, with 10 bases left between them. The CDR3 is made up of 13 amino acids. Germline V gene data show CDR1 as DFQATT and CDR2 as SNEGSKA (reference sequence). The CDR3 bases are TGCAGTGCTAGACTGCAAAGAACCTACGAGCAGTACTTC. Protein product: CSARLQRTYEQYF.

This clonotype has just one count. The chain couples TRBV29-1 to TRBJ1-1; 9 bases line up with TRBD1. Germline-derived CDR1 and CDR2 are SQVTM and ANQGSEA. The V segment lost 7 bases and the J segment 5 bases; nucleotides outside the gene matches: 11. This CDR3 region has 14 residues. The CDR3 region is CSALPGQGGTEAFF. The CDR3 DNA is TGCAGCGCTCTACCGGGACAGGGAGGTACTGAAGCTTTCTTT.

Note on this clonotype: Germline is not matched at one junction end, which may reflect a read error. This chain connects TRBV6-5 to TRBJ2-1; 13 bases map to TRBD2. The CDR3 length is 15 residues. Looked up from germline, CDR1 is MNHEY and CDR2 is SVGAGI. DNA of the CDR3: TGTGCCAGCAGTTACGGACTAGCGGGAGCTTCGCCGATCGTCTTC. Residues: CASSYGLAGASPIVF.

This clonotype has a single count. The genes are TRBV4-1 and TRBJ2-1; no reliable D call. Between the trimmed V and J ends, which lost 4 bases and 4 bases, there was a span of 14 bases. Germline V lookup: CDR1 MGHRA, CDR2 YSYEKL. CDR3 size: 15 residues. CDR3 bases: TGCGCCAGCAGCCCTCACTTCGATGAGTACAATGAGCAGTTCTTC. Its translation is CASSPHFDEYNEQFF.

The chain uses TRBV20-1 and TRBJ2-5; 7 bases line up with TRBD1. The trim removed 6 bases at V and 0 bases at J, leaving 10 bases unmatched. From germline, CDR1 is DFQATT and CDR2 SNEGSKA (reference sequence). There are 15 residues in the CDR3. CDR3 sequence (DNA): TGCAGTGCGGGCCCAGGGGGAAACTACCAAGAGACCCAGTACTTC. It is translated as CSAGPGGNYQETQYF.

V is TRBV9 and J is TRBJ2-1; D uncertain. CDR1 SGDLS and CDR2 YYNGEE come from the germline V gene. CDR3 size: 12 residues. CDR3 DNA: TGTGCGTCGGCGAGCTCCTACAATGAGCAGTTCTTC. It yields the protein CASASSYNEQFF. The full variable domain, in which reference TRBV9 and TRBJ2-1 provide the parts outside the CDR3, is DSGVTQTPKHLITATGQRVTLRCSPRSGDLSVYWYQQSLDQGLQFLIQYYNGEERAKGNILERFSAQQFPDLHSELNLSSLELGDSALYFCASASSYNEQFFGPGTRLTVL.

The chain uses TRBV20-1 and TRBJ1-1; D unclear. Germline lookup yields CDR1 DFQATT and CDR2 SNEGSKA (reference sequence). Deletions cut 5 bases from V and 3 bases from J, with 10 bases between. This CDR3 has 12 amino acids. The CDR3: CSAYPPHTEAFF. The CDR3 coding sequence is TGCAGTGCTTACCCACCACACACTGAAGCTTTCTTT.

The chain employs TRBV19 and TRBJ1-1; maybe TRBD1 (5 bases). V shed 4 bases and J shed 4 bases, with 13 bases lying between them. CDR3 size: 14 residues. In germline, CDR1 is LNHDA, CDR2 SQIVND (reference sequence). CDR3 amino acids: CASSTGSGSTEAFF. DNA for the CDR3: TGTGCCAGTAGTACCGGATCAGGGAGCACTGAAGCTTTCTTT.

This clonotype was detected once. The rearrangement links TRBV6-2 or TRBV6-3 to TRBJ2-3; TRBD1 is a possible D gene (5 bases). The V gene lost 6 bases and the J gene lost 9 bases, with 13 bases spanning the gap. The CDR3 loop spans 12 amino acids. Germline V lookup: CDR1 MNHEY, CDR2 SVGEGT. CDR3: CASRSGKGTQYF. The CDR3 DNA reads as TGTGCCAGCAGGTCAGGGAAGGGGACGCAGTATTTT.

In its sample, this clonotype was seen once. The chain combines TRBV5-4 with TRBJ2-1; maybe TRBD2 (6 bases). Trimming stripped 0 bases from V and 0 bases from J, with 10 bases between. CDR1 SGHNT and CDR2 YYREEE come from the germline V gene (reference sequence). CDR3 length: 16 residues. The CDR3 coding sequence is TGTGCCAGCAGCTTGGAACATAGCGGCTCCTACAATGAGCAGTTCTTC. It yields the protein CASSLEHSGSYNEQFF.

The chain couples TRBV7-9 to TRBJ2-3; possible D gene TRBD1, 6 bases. CDR3 length: 16 residues. Per the germline V gene, CDR1 is SEHNR and CDR2 is FQNEAQ (reference sequence). Trimming pared 5 bases from V and 6 bases from J, leaving 21 bases between. The CDR3 reads CASSIYPGERGDTQYF. DNA for the CDR3: TGTGCCAGCAGCATATACCCAGGGGAACGAGGGGATACGCAGTATTTT.

This CDR3 is CSVGRRLNEKLFF. The CDR3 bases are TGCAGCGTTGGGCGCAGGCTTAATGAAAAACTGTTTTTT. The chain is built from TRBV29-1 and TRBJ1-4; no reliable D call. Trimming took 4 bases from V and 4 from J, leaving 10 bases between them. This CDR3 has 13 amino acids. Germline V CDR1 and CDR2: SQVTM, ANQGSEA.

This chain uses TRBV11-2 with TRBJ1-1, with a tentative D call TRBD1 (5 bases). This CDR3 spans 15 amino acids. V was shortened by 3 bases and J by 1 base, with 12 bases between the two germline ends. The germline CDR1 and CDR2 sequences are SGHAT and FQNNGV. Here the CDR3 DNA reads TGTGCCAGCAGCTTGTCAGGGAAGTGGAACACTGAAGCTTTCTTT. Protein sequence: CASSLSGKWNTEAFF.

This chain links TRBV29-1 with TRBJ1-1; D is unresolved. Per germline, CDR1 SQVTM and CDR2 ANQGSEA. The CDR3 totals 10 residues. V dropped 7 bases and J dropped 3 bases, with 6 bases sitting between them. CDR3 sequence reads: CSAWDTEAFF. The CDR3 bases are TGCAGCGCTTGGGACACTGAAGCTTTCTTT.

This chain connects TRBV5-6 to TRBJ2-5; a possible D gene is TRBD1 (5 bases). Trimming removed 0 bases from V and 2 bases from J, with 8 bases in between. Germline V lookup: CDR1 SGHDT, CDR2 YYEEEE. The CDR3 totals 14 residues. The CDR3 is CASSLAQAQETQYF. DNA for the CDR3: TGTGCCAGCAGCTTGGCACAGGCTCAAGAGACCCAGTACTTC.

The chain recombines TRBV5-6 with TRBJ2-2; 8 nucleotides align to TRBD2. V trimming: 1 base; J trimming: 3 bases; junction bases outside the gene matches: 8. The CDR3 is made up of 17 amino acids. Germline CDR1 and CDR2: SGHDT and YYEEEE. The chain's CDR3 is CASSLFLRGGDTGELFF. The DNA of the CDR3 is TGTGCCAGCAGCTTGTTTCTTCGGGGGGGCGACACCGGGGAGCTGTTTTTT.

The V call is TRBV27, the J call TRBJ2-5; 7 bases fit TRBD1. Trimming cost V 4 bases and J 1 base; bases outside gene matches: 6. This CDR3 is built from 15 residues. Germline V gene data show CDR1 as MNHEY and CDR2 as SMNVEV (reference sequence). CDR3 sequence: CASSSKTGFQETQYF. CDR3 bases: TGTGCCAGCAGTTCCAAGACAGGGTTCCAAGAGACCCAGTACTTC.

The CDR3 DNA is TGTGCCAGCAGCTTGGAGGGTTATGGCTACACCTTC. Protein product: CASSLEGYGYTF. The rearrangement uses TRBV5-4 and TRBJ1-2; D call uncertain. The V end was cut by 0 bases, the J end by 5 bases, with 5 bases between. Germline CDR1 and CDR2: SGHNT and YYREEE (reference sequence). The CDR3 runs 12 residues.

The CDR3 DNA is TGTGCCAGCCTCAAGGCCTCAGGGGGGTTGAACACTGAAGCTTTCTTT. The encoded protein is CASLKASGGLNTEAFF. V usage is TRBV6-1 and J usage is TRBJ1-1; 7 bases map to TRBD1. CDR3 length: 16 amino acids. Germline lookup yields CDR1 MNHNS and CDR2 SASEGT. Losses at the gene ends were 8 bases for V and 0 bases for J; bases not matched to a gene: 12.

The chain links TRBV4-2 to TRBJ1-1, with a weak D call TRBD1 (5 bases). Germline V gene data show CDR1 as LGHNA and CDR2 as YNFKEQ. The V end was cut by 4 bases, the J end by 3 bases, with 21 bases between. CDR3 size: 17 residues. Written as DNA, the CDR3 is TGTGCCAGCAGCCGAAGCACAGTAGGGCAGGGAGACACTGAAGCTTTCTTT. It specifies CASSRSTVGQGDTEAFF.

The chain recombines TRBV2 with TRBJ2-7; a weak D match, TRBD2 (6 bases). This CDR3 has 14 amino acids. Germline CDR1 is SNHLY and CDR2 is FYNNEI. Trimming stripped 4 bases from V and 0 bases from J, with 10 bases between. This CDR3 is CASSAGLSSYEQYF. The CDR3 DNA reads as TGTGCCAGCAGTGCGGGACTCAGCTCCTACGAGCAGTACTTC.

The chain carries TRBV3-1 and TRBJ2-3; D is ambiguous. CDR1 LGHDT and CDR2 YNNKEL come from the germline V gene (reference sequence). The CDR3 loop spans 15 amino acids. V lost 1 base, J lost 2 bases, and 10 bases lay in between. The CDR3 DNA sequence: TGTGCCAGCAGCCAAGGGCTGGGTCTCACAGATACGCAGTATTTT. This sequence encodes CASSQGLGLTDTQYF.

This chain joins TRBV12-3 or TRBV12-4 and TRBJ2-1, with TRBD1 matching over 10 bases. After removal of 1 base from V and 15 bases from J, the junction contained 6 bases not matched to a gene. The CDR3 length is 13 residues. This CDR3 reads CASSLVTDRGWFF. The CDR3 DNA reads as TGTGCCAGCAGTTTAGTAACGGACAGGGGGTGGTTCTTC.

CDR3 protein: CASSLYPGTGEKLAYEQYF. In DNA, the CDR3 is TGCGCCAGCAGCTTGTACCCCGGGACAGGGGAGAAGTTGGCCTACGAGCAGTACTTC. The rearrangement links TRBV5-1 to TRBJ2-7; TRBD1 agrees at 10 bases. The CDR3 has 19 residues. V was pared by 1 base and J by 2 bases, with 15 bases of the junction left unmatched. Per the germline V gene, CDR1 is SGHRS and CDR2 is YFSETQ.